This TCR beta chain was profiled in a study of T-cell reconstitution after alpha-beta-depleted transplantation in children. The TCRbeta library incorporated unique molecular identifiers. From the PCR reads, TCRdb called clonotypes with MiXCR, one entry per CDR3 protein. The table lists under 450,000 distinct CDR3 sequences, about an eighth of them singletons. This CDR3 is 14 amino acids long. CDR1 SGHAT and CDR2 FQDESV come from the germline V gene (reference sequence). V was trimmed by 5 bases and J by 8 bases, leaving 16 bases between them. The V and J genes are TRBV11-1 and TRBJ2-1, with TRBD1 as a possible D gene (6 bases). Sample: PBMCs, taken from the stem cell graft. The sequence came from a human donor who donated a stem cell graft to a child with Fanconi anemia. CDR3: CASSRRGARDEQFF. The CDR3 coding sequence is TGTGCCAGCAGCCGCAGGGGAGCGCGAGATGAGCAGTTCTTC.